This T cell receptor (beta chain) comes out of a study of CD8 T cells in ankylosing spondylitis. Study-wide points: Certain motif variants had earlier been reported in reactive arthritis synovial fluid and blood. There was a TCR beta motif, made of eight highly homologous variants, that appeared characteristic of ankylosing spondylitis blood.

Libraries for TCR beta were made by quantitative 5'-RACE with molecular barcodes. MiXCR, run by TCRdb on the 5' RACE reads, gives a single entry per CDR3 protein. The sample shows 200,000 to 250,000 distinct CDR3 sequences, about a sixth of them seen only once. This clonotype was detected a few times. Antigen: not known. The sample consisted of blood, either unsorted or a sorted T cell fraction (not recorded which). The clonotype originates from a male donor with ankylosing spondylitis.

The CDR3, as DNA: TGCAGTGCTAGAAGCGCGGGACAGGGGAATCAGCCCCAGCATTTT. Translating gives CSARSAGQGNQPQHF. The chain is built from TRBV20-1 and TRBJ1-5, with 10 bases matching TRBD1. Germline values: CDR1 DFQATT, CDR2 SNEGSKA (reference sequence). Unmatched junction bases numbered 5, after V lost 2 bases and J lost 4 bases. This CDR3 is built from 15 residues.